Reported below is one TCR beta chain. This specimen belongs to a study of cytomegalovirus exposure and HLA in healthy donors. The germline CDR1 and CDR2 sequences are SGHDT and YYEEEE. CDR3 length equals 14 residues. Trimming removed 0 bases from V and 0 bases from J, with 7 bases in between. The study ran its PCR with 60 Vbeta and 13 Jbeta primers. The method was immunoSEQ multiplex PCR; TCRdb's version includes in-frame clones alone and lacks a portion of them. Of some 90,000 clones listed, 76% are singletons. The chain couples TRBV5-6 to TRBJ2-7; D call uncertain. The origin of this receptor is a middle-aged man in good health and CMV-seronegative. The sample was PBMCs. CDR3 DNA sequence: TGTGCCAGCAGCTTGGATCCAGACTCCTACGAGCAGTACTTC. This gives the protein CASSLDPDSYEQYF.